This T cell receptor (beta chain) is drawn from a study of CD8 T cells in ankylosing spondylitis. Whole-study results and caveats: Prior literature has documented some motif variants in synovial fluid and blood from reactive arthritis. Significant enrichment of disease-linked clones was reportedly seen in matched ankylosing spondylitis synovial fluid. CD8+ disease-linked clones were present at relatively low frequencies in blood.

This clonotype was seen ten or more times. The antigen is undetermined. Quantitative molecular-barcoded 5'-RACE generated the TCR beta libraries. Each CDR3 protein gets one entry after TCRdb re-called the 5' RACE reads with MiXCR. The sample consists of some 240,000 distinct CDR3 sequences, approximately 9% of them appearing once. This CDR3 region has 14 residues. Trimming shortened V by 5 bases and J by 10 bases, and 20 bases separated the two germline ends. Germline V gene lookup returns CDR1 MGHDK and CDR2 SYGVNS. The origin of this receptor is a male donor with ankylosing spondylitis or in good health (not recorded which). The gene calls are TRBV25-1 and TRBJ1-1; possible D gene TRBD1, 5 bases. What was sequenced was blood, either unsorted or a sorted T cell fraction (not recorded which). The CDR3 bases are TGTGCCAGCAGTACGGGGGGACGCGGCGTCCCAGCTTTCTTT. It translates to CASSTGGRGVPAFF.